This T cell receptor (beta chain) was recorded in a study of blood T cell repertoires in COVID-19. About the study: The study drew acute and convalescent COVID-19 samples from the United States, Italy and Spain. The analysed material was cDNA or gDNA that came from T cells, B-cell-depleted T cells, or PBMCs.

This CDR3 has 14 amino acids. With V trimmed by 10 bases and J by 6 bases, 9 bases remained unmatched. Germline CDR1 reads MNHEY; CDR2 reads SVGAGI. Under the authors' procedure: Amplification with reference gene primers provided the estimates of nucleated cell counts. Profiled with immunoSEQ multiplex PCR; TCRdb holds only in-frame clones, not every one. D and trimming come from the DNA, and the V and J calls and clone size come from that table. The table shows about 300,000 clones, with approximately 86% occurring only once. The sequence derives from a man in his 70s with acute or convalescent COVID-19. The sample comprised peripheral blood. The J gene is TRBJ1-5, the V gene TRBV6-5; 10 bases map to TRBD1. CDR3 region: CATPGQGKSQPQHF. CDR3 sequence (DNA): TGTGCCACCCCGGGACAGGGGAAAAGTCAGCCCCAGCATTTT.